This entry is about one T cell receptor beta chain. Its antigen is as yet unknown. The CDR3 totals 18 residues. CDR1 SGHVS and CDR2 FNYEAQ come from the germline V gene. V dropped 4 bases and J dropped 5 bases, with 24 bases sitting between them. Method: immunoSEQ multiplex PCR; TCRdb's copy keeps in-frame clones and lacks some. The sample yields about 110,000 clones, approximately 86% seen once. The data derive from a study of T cell responses to AZD1222 COVID-19 vaccine. Notes on the study in general: Samples come after the peak T cell response, not at day 14. Distributed over spike, vaccine-associated CD4 TCRs predominated at 160-218 and 743-854.

Material: peripheral blood, obtained on day 0 of AZD1222 vaccination. V is TRBV7-6 and J is TRBJ2-1, with D perhaps TRBD2 (7 bases). The TCR sequence derives from an adult in good health. The chain's CDR3 is CASSYQVGIGGLHNEQFF. CDR3 in DNA: TGTGCCAGCAGCTACCAGGTGGGGATCGGGGGGCTTCACAATGAGCAGTTCTTC.